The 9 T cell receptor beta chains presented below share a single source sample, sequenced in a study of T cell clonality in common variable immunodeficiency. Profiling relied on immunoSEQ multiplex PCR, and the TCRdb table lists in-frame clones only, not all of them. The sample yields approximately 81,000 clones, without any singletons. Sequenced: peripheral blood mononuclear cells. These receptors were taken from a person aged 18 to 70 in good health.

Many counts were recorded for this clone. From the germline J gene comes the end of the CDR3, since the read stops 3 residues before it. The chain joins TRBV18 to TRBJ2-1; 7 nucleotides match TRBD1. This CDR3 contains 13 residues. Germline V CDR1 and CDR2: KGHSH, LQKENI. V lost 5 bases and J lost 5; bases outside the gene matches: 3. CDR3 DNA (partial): TGTGCCAGCTCAGAGGGACAGAACAATGAG. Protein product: CASSEGQNNE. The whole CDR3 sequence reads CASSEGQNNEQFF.

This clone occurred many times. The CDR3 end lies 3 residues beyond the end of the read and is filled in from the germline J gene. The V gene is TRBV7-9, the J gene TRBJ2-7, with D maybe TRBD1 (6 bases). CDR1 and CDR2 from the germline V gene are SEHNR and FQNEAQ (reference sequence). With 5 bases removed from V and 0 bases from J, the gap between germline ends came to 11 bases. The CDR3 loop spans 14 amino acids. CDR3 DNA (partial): TGTGCCAGCAGCCGACAGGTTAACTCCTACGAG. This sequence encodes CASSRQVNSYE. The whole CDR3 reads CASSRQVNSYEQYF.

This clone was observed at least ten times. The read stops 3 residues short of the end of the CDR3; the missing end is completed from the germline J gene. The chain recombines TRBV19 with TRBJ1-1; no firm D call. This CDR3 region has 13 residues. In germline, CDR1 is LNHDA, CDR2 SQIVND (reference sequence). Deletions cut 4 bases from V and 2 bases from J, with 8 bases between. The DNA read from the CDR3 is TGTGCCAGTAGTAAAGGGCCCAACACTGAA. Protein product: CASSKGPNTE. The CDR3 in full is CASSKGPNTEAFF.

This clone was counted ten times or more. CDR3 in amino acids: CASSLVMGQAYEQYF. The sequenced CDR3 bases are TGTGCCAGCAGCTTAGTGATGGGACAGGCTTACGAG. This chain connects TRBV7-2 to TRBJ2-7; 8 bases are shared with TRBD1. The missing CDR3 end, 3 residues past where the read stops, is filled in from the germline J gene. CDR3 size: 15 residues. V trimming: 1 base; J trimming: 4 bases; junction bases outside the gene matches: 6. The germline V gene encodes CDR1 SGHTA and CDR2 FQGNSA.

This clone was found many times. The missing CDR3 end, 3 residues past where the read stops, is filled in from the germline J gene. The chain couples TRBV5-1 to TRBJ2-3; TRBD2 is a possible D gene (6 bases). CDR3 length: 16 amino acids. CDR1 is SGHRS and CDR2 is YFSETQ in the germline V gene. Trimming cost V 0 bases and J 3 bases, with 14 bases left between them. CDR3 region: CASSLVSGEFTDTQYF. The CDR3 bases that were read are TGCGCCAGCAGCTTGGTCTCGGGGGAGTTTACAGATACG.

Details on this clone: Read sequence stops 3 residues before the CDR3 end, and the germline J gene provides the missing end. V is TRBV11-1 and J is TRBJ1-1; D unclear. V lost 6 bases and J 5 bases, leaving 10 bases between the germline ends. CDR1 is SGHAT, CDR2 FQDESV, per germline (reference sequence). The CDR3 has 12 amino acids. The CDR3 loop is CASSILRTEAFF. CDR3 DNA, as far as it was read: TGTGCCAGCAGTATTCTACGTACTGAA.

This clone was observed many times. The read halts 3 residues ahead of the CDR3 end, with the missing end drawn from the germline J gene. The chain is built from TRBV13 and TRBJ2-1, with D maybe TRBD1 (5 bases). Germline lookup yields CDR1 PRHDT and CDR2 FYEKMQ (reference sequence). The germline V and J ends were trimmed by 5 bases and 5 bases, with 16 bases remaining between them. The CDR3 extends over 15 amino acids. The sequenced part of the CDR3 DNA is TGTGCCAGCAGCCCACGCAAGGGGCTGAACAATGAG. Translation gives CASSPRKGLNNE. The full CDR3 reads CASSPRKGLNNEQFF. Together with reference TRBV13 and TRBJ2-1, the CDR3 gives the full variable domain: AAGVIQSPRHLIKEKRETATLKCYPIPRHDTVYWYQQGPGQDPQFLISFYEKMQSDKGSIPDRFSAQQFSDYHSELNMSSLELGDSALYFCASSPRKGLNNEQFFGPGTRLTVL.

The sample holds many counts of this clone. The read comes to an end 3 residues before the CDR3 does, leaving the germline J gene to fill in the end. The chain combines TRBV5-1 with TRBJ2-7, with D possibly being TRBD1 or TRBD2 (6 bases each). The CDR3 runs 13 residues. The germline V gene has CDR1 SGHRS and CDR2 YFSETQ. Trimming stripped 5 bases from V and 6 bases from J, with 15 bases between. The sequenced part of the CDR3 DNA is TGCGCCAGCAGGATAGGGGGAGGCCGCGAG. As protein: CASRIGGGRE. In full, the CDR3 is CASRIGGGREQYF.

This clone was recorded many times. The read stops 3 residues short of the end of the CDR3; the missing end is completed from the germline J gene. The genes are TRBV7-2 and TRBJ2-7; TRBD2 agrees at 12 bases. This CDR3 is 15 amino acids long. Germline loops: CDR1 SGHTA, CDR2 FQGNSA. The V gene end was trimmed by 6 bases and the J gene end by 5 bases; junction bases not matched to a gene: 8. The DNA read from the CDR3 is TGTGCCAGCAGTCCAACTAGCGGGAGGAGGCACGAG. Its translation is CASSPTSGRRHE. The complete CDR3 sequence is CASSPTSGRRHEQYF. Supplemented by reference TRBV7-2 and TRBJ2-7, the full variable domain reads GAGVSQSPSNKVTEKGKDVELRCDPISGHTALYWYRQSLGQGLEFLIYFQGNSAPDKSGLPSDRFSAERTGGSVSTLTIQRTQQEDSAVYLCASSPTSGRRHEQYFGPGTRLTVT.